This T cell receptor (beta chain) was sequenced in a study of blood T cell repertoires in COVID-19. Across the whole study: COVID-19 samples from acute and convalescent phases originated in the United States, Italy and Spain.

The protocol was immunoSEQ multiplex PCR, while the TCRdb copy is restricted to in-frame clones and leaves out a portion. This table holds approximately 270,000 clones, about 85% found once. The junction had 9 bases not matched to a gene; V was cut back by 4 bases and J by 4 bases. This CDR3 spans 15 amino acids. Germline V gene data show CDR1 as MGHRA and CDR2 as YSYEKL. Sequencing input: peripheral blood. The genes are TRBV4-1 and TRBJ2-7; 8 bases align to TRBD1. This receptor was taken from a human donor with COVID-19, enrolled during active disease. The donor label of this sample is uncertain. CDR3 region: CASSPYSQGAYEQYF. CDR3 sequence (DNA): TGCGCCAGCAGCCCCTACTCCCAGGGGGCTTACGAGCAGTACTTC.